Given below is one T cell receptor (beta chain) in context. CDR1 and CDR2 from the germline V gene are SNHLY and FYNNEI. The CDR3 consists of 10 residues. These data belong to a study of blood T cell repertoires in COVID-19. Study-level information: PBMCs, B-cell-depleted T cells, or T cells provided the cDNA or gDNA that made up the material.

Authors' processing steps: Scientists estimated how many nucleated cells there were by amplifying reference gene primers. Produced via immunoSEQ multiplex PCR; TCRdb's table is partial and in-frame only. V and J calls and clone size are as listed in that table; D and trimming were resolved from the DNA. This table has about 45,000 clones, 55% to 75% appearing once. The source of this sequence is a man older than 75 with acute or convalescent COVID-19. The specimen was peripheral blood. The chain uses TRBV2 and TRBJ2-1, with 7 bases lining up with TRBD2. The CDR3 here is CAAGDNEQFF. DNA for the CDR3: TGTGCGGCGGGGGACAATGAGCAGTTCTTC.